One and the same sample provided the 13 T cell receptor beta chains below, sequenced in a study of T cells in Graves' hyperthyroidism and ophthalmopathy. Amplification targeted TCR beta CDR3 regions from RNA transcripts. Researchers ran a first-round RT-PCR on the TCR CDR3 using the HTBI primer set. TCRdb re-called the multiplex PCR reads with MiXCR, one entry per CDR3 protein. Of approximately 560,000 distinct CDR3 sequences in the sample, around 14% were seen once. The sample comprised blood. These receptor sequences come from a woman in her thirties with Graves' hyperthyroidism.

The chain employs TRBV28 and TRBJ2-1; perhaps TRBD2 as D (5 bases). V lost 6 bases, J lost 12 bases, and 18 bases lay in between. The germline V gene encodes CDR1 MDHEN and CDR2 SYDVKM. This CDR3 spans 13 amino acids. In DNA form, the CDR3 reads TGTGCCAGCAGCCCACTAGACCCGAGGCGGCAGTTCTTC. Residues: CASSPLDPRRQFF.

This clonotype has more than one count but fewer than ten. V and J are TRBV6-1 and TRBJ1-5, with D possibly TRBD1 on 6 matching bases. Trimming shortened V by 2 bases and J by 6 bases, and 11 bases separated the two germline ends. The CDR3 length is 14 residues. Germline V lookup: CDR1 MNHNS, CDR2 SASEGT. The CDR3 nucleotides read TGTGCCAGCAGTGAATCAGGGGAGGGTCAGCCCCAGCATTTT. This translates into CASSESGEGQPQHF.

This clonotype was seen more than once but under ten times. The V gene is TRBV11-2, the J gene TRBJ2-2; 7 positions match TRBD1. In germline, CDR1 is SGHAT, CDR2 FQNNGV. This CDR3 has 19 residues. V shed 5 bases and J 1 base; nucleotides not matched to a gene: 16. CDR3 DNA sequence: TGTGCCAGCAGCCATCAAACCGCCGGGACAGTAAAGAACACCGGGGAGCTGTTTTTT. Translated, it gives CASSHQTAGTVKNTGELFF. Combining the CDR3 with reference TRBV11-2 and TRBJ2-2 gives the whole variable domain EAGVAQSPRYKIIEKRQSVAFWCNPISGHATLYWYQQILGQGPKLLIQFQNNGVVDDSQLPKDRFSAERLKGVDSTLKIQPAKLEDSAVYLCASSHQTAGTVKNTGELFFGEGSRLTVL.

This clonotype was counted at least ten times. The chain recombines TRBV7-9 with TRBJ1-1, with TRBD1 as a possible D gene (6 bases). V was pared by 5 bases and J by 4 bases, with 17 bases between. Per germline, CDR1 SEHNR and CDR2 FQNEAQ (reference sequence). This CDR3 region has 15 residues. The CDR3 sequence: CASSKPTGWGTEAFF. CDR3 bases: TGTGCCAGCAGCAAACCGACAGGCTGGGGCACTGAAGCTTTCTTT.

This clonotype appeared many times. The DNA for the CDR3 is TGTGCCAGCAGCCCCTTTACAGGCACCAATCAGCCCCAGCATTTT. Protein product: CASSPFTGTNQPQHF. The V and J genes are TRBV7-8 and TRBJ1-5; TRBD1 might be the D (5 bases). The CDR3 is 15 residues long. V lost 5 bases, J lost 3 bases, and 14 bases lay in between. In germline, CDR1 is SGHVS, CDR2 FQNEAQ.

This clonotype came up many times. The rearrangement joins TRBV5-1 to TRBJ1-1, with unresolved D. Germline V CDR1 and CDR2: SGHRS, YFSETQ. Trimming left V 0 bases short and J 3 bases short, with 9 bases between. CDR3 length: 14 residues. The CDR3 DNA reads TGCGCCAGCAGCTTGGACAATCAGGACACTGAAGCTTTCTTT. This codes for CASSLDNQDTEAFF.

The gene calls are TRBV7-8 and TRBJ1-1; weak D call: TRBD1 (6 bases). The CDR3 consists of 16 residues. The germline V and J ends were trimmed by 1 base and 3 bases, with 15 bases remaining between them. CDR1 is SGHVS and CDR2 is FQNEAQ in the germline V gene. The CDR3 region has the DNA TGTGCCAGCAGCTTAGGGGCAGGGGCATGGGACACTGAAGCTTTCTTT. This sequence encodes CASSLGAGAWDTEAFF.

The chain links TRBV30 to TRBJ2-3; 16 nucleotides align to TRBD2. V dropped 4 bases and J dropped 0; count of bases not matched to a gene: 10. This CDR3 spans 19 amino acids. The germline V gene has CDR1 GTSNPN and CDR2 SVGIG (reference sequence). The CDR3 loop reads CAWKSIGTSGRESTDTQYF. CDR3 bases: TGTGCCTGGAAAAGCATCGGGACTAGCGGGAGGGAGAGCACAGATACGCAGTATTTT.

This clonotype was detected only a few times. V gene TRBV10-3 combines with J gene TRBJ2-1; 8 positions agree with TRBD2. J lost 6 bases, V lost 9 bases, and 7 bases had no gene match. In germline, CDR1 is ENHRY, CDR2 SYGVKD. This CDR3 is 13 amino acids long. CDR3 residues: CAISREGSNEQFF. In DNA form, the CDR3 reads TGTGCCATTTCACGGGAGGGGAGCAATGAGCAGTTCTTC.

The V and J genes are TRBV2 and TRBJ2-7, with D perhaps matching TRBD2 (5 bases). Germline CDR1 reads SNHLY; CDR2 reads FYNNEI. The CDR3 consists of 14 residues. V was shortened by 7 bases and J by 7 bases, with 20 bases between the two germline ends. The CDR3 is CASNPDSLGGEQYF. The CDR3 DNA sequence: TGTGCCAGCAACCCGGACTCATTAGGCGGGGAGCAGTACTTC. Full variable domain (rest looked up from reference TRBV2 and TRBJ2-7): EPEVTQTPSHQVTQMGQEVILRCVPISNHLYFYWYRQILGQKVEFLVSFYNNEISEKSEIFDDQFSVERPDGSNFTLKIRSTKLEDSAMYFCASNPDSLGGEQYFGPGTRLTVT.

The sample holds many counts of this clonotype. This sequence joins TRBV7-9 and TRBJ2-1, with a weak D call TRBD2 (6 bases). Germline lookup yields CDR1 SEHNR and CDR2 FQNEAQ (reference sequence). The CDR3 totals 12 residues. Trimming cost V 5 bases and J 6 bases, with 8 bases left between them. In nucleotides, the CDR3 is TGTGCCAGCAGCGGTAGCGGCAATGAGCAGTTCTTC. This sequence encodes CASSGSGNEQFF. The entire variable domain, with the rest obtained from reference TRBV7-9 and TRBJ2-1, is as follows: DTGVSQNPRHKITKRGQNVTFRCDPISEHNRLYWYRQTLGQGPEFLTYFQNEAQLEKSRLLSDRFSAERPKGSFSTLEIQRTEQGDSAMYLCASSGSGNEQFFGPGTRLTVL.

This clonotype showed up just once. A much bigger clone sits one base away, suggesting this may be a read error. The V and J genes are TRBV10-3 and TRBJ2-2, with unresolved D. The germline gives CDR1 ENHRY, CDR2 SYGVKD. V was clipped by 7 bases and J by 7 bases, with 22 bases between them. The length of the CDR3 is 16 residues. CDR3 region: CAITHSSPPNGGELFF. In nucleotides, the CDR3 is TGTGCCATCACCCACAGCAGCCCCCCCAACGGCGGGGAGCTGTTTTTT.

This clonotype has ten or more counts. Here the CDR3 DNA reads TGTGCCAGCAGTTTTCCCCGAGGGACCGGGGAGCTGTTTTTT. It encodes CASSFPRGTGELFF. The chain couples TRBV12-3 or TRBV12-4 to TRBJ2-2; maybe TRBD2 (5 bases). The V and J ends lost 3 bases and 5 bases respectively, with 10 bases between them. This CDR3 contains 14 residues.